These T cell receptor beta chains were read from a single sample in a study of cytomegalovirus exposure and HLA in healthy donors. TCRdb's table, derived via immunoSEQ multiplex PCR, lists solely in-frame clones and lacks some. This repertoire shows some 120,000 clones, over 70% found once; its top ten account for just under 3%. The sample consisted of PBMCs. Receptors originate from a woman between 40 and 55 years old in good health and CMV-seropositive. Both conserved end residues are part of each CDR3. Each record gives: D gene, V gene, clone size, J gene, CDR3 protein, CDR3 DNA. D genes are given only for firm matches. The listing skips clone size in some rows; elsewhere it reads once, few, many or a size class.

d_call: NA; v_call: TRBV5-6; clone_size: NA; j_call: TRBJ1-2; cdr3_aa: CASSLGRNYGYTF; cdr3_nt: TGTGCCAGCAGCTTGGGCAGGAACTATGGCTACACCTTC
d_call: NA; v_call: TRBV6-5; clone_size: NA; j_call: TRBJ2-7; cdr3_aa: CASSYPGWDEQYF; cdr3_nt: TGTGCCAGCAGTTACCCGGGTTGGGACGAGCAGTACTTC
d_call: NA; v_call: TRBV5-1; clone_size: NA; j_call: TRBJ2-1; cdr3_aa: CASSFAGSSYNEQFF; cdr3_nt: TGCGCCAGCAGCTTCGCGGGGAGCTCCTACAATGAGCAGTTCTTC
d_call: NA; v_call: TRBV25-1; clone_size: NA; j_call: TRBJ2-4; cdr3_aa: CASAGTLNIQYF; cdr3_nt: TGTGCCAGCGCCGGGACACTAAACATTCAGTACTTC
d_call: NA; v_call: TRBV7-9; clone_size: once; j_call: TRBJ1-2; cdr3_aa: CSSSLGLETVYGYTF; cdr3_nt: TGTTCCAGCAGCTTAGGTTTGGAGACAGTCTATGGCTACACCTTC
d_call: NA; v_call: TRBV5-4; clone_size: NA; j_call: TRBJ1-5; cdr3_aa: CASSLFGAHSNQPQHF; cdr3_nt: TGTGCCAGCAGCTTGTTCGGAGCCCATAGCAATCAGCCCCAGCATTTT
d_call: NA; v_call: TRBV6-5; clone_size: once; j_call: TRBJ1-2; cdr3_aa: CASSYSGDSNYGYTF; cdr3_nt: TGTGCCAGCAGTTACTCCGGAGATTCTAACTATGGCTACACCTTC
d_call: NA; v_call: TRBV5-1; clone_size: NA; j_call: TRBJ2-5; cdr3_aa: CASSHIWGLQETQYF; cdr3_nt: TGCGCCAGCAGCCATATATGGGGGCTCCAAGAGACCCAGTACTTC
d_call: NA; v_call: TRBV9; clone_size: NA; j_call: TRBJ1-5; cdr3_aa: CASSEEASNQPQHF; cdr3_nt: TGTGCCAGCAGCGAGGAGGCTAGCAATCAGCCCCAGCATTTT
d_call: NA; v_call: TRBV11-2; clone_size: NA; j_call: TRBJ2-1; cdr3_aa: CASSLGGSSYNEQFF; cdr3_nt: TGTGCCAGCAGCTTAGGGGGCAGCTCCTACAATGAGCAGTTCTTC
d_call: TRBD1; v_call: TRBV9; clone_size: NA; j_call: TRBJ2-7; cdr3_aa: CASSASGTGKPYEQYF; cdr3_nt: TGTGCCAGCAGCGCTTCCGGGACAGGGAAACCCTACGAGCAGTACTTC
d_call: NA; v_call: TRBV30; clone_size: NA; j_call: TRBJ2-6; cdr3_aa: CAWSAHGGSGANVLTF; cdr3_nt: TGTGCCTGGAGTGCCCACGGGGGCTCTGGGGCCAACGTCCTGACTTTC
d_call: TRBD2; v_call: TRBV6-5; clone_size: NA; j_call: TRBJ2-7; cdr3_aa: CASRNSGSSYEQYF; cdr3_nt: TGTGCCAGCAGGAATAGCGGGAGCTCCTACGAGCAGTACTTC
d_call: NA; v_call: TRBV9; clone_size: NA; j_call: TRBJ2-3; cdr3_aa: CASSEEGGSITDTQYF; cdr3_nt: TGTGCCAGCAGCGAGGAGGGTGGGTCTATCACAGATACGCAGTATTTT
d_call: NA; v_call: TRBV6-5; clone_size: NA; j_call: TRBJ1-2; cdr3_aa: CASSYRRELDGYTF; cdr3_nt: TGTGCCAGCAGTTACCGCCGGGAGTTGGATGGCTACACCTTC
d_call: NA; v_call: TRBV14; clone_size: NA; j_call: TRBJ2-7; cdr3_aa: CASSQVTQGPYEQYF; cdr3_nt: TGTGCCAGCAGCCAAGTTACACAGGGTCCCTACGAGCAGTACTTC
d_call: TRBD1; v_call: TRBV30; clone_size: NA; j_call: TRBJ2-5; cdr3_aa: CAWSVGQGVAETQYF; cdr3_nt: TGTGCCTGGAGTGTAGGGCAGGGGGTGGCGGAGACCCAGTACTTC
d_call: NA; v_call: TRBV4-1; clone_size: NA; j_call: TRBJ2-7; cdr3_aa: CASSHFGPPYEQYF; cdr3_nt: TGCGCCAGCAGCCATTTTGGGCCTCCCTACGAGCAGTACTTC
d_call: TRBD2; v_call: TRBV4-3; clone_size: NA; j_call: TRBJ2-5; cdr3_aa: CASSQDNGREGETQYF; cdr3_nt: TGCGCCAGCAGCCAAGATAACGGGCGGGAGGGGGAGACCCAGTACTTC
d_call: TRBD1; v_call: TRBV2; clone_size: NA; j_call: TRBJ2-5; cdr3_aa: CASRLGTEETQYF; cdr3_nt: TGTGCCAGCAGACTAGGGACAGAAGAGACCCAGTACTTC
d_call: NA; v_call: TRBV21-1; clone_size: NA; j_call: TRBJ1-5; cdr3_aa: CAIQNRAYSNQPQHF; cdr3_nt: TGTGCCATCCAAAACAGGGCATATAGCAATCAGCCCCAGCATTTT
d_call: NA; v_call: TRBV27; clone_size: NA; j_call: TRBJ1-2; cdr3_aa: CASSRGLNYGYTF; cdr3_nt: TGTGCCAGCAGCCGAGGACTCAACTATGGCTACACCTTC
d_call: TRBD2; v_call: TRBV28; clone_size: NA; j_call: TRBJ2-7; cdr3_aa: CASSPEREGLYEQCF; cdr3_nt: TGTGCCAGCAGCCCCGAGCGGGAGGGCCTCTACGAGCAGTGCTTC
d_call: TRBD1; v_call: TRBV30; clone_size: NA; j_call: TRBJ1-2; cdr3_aa: CAWGAGTGHYGYTF; cdr3_nt: TGTGCCTGGGGTGCCGGGACAGGCCACTATGGCTACACCTTC
d_call: TRBD1; v_call: TRBV4-3; clone_size: NA; j_call: TRBJ1-2; cdr3_aa: CASSQDQTRTGGGYTF; cdr3_nt: TGCGCCAGCAGCCAAGATCAAACAAGGACAGGGGGTGGCTACACCTTC
d_call: TRBD2; v_call: TRBV19; clone_size: NA; j_call: TRBJ2-7; cdr3_aa: CASSSGGYEQYF; cdr3_nt: TGTGCCAGTAGTTCGGGGGGCTACGAGCAGTACTTC
d_call: TRBD2; v_call: TRBV4-1; clone_size: NA; j_call: TRBJ2-7; cdr3_aa: CASSQARSGLGNSYEQYF; cdr3_nt: TGCGCCAGCAGCCAAGCCCGCTCGGGACTAGGGAACTCCTACGAGCAGTACTTC
d_call: NA; v_call: TRBV7-2; clone_size: NA; j_call: TRBJ1-2; cdr3_aa: CASSLGGKEGGYTF; cdr3_nt: TGTGCCAGCAGCTTAGGAGGGAAGGAGGGTGGCTACACCTTC
d_call: TRBD2; v_call: TRBV28; clone_size: NA; j_call: TRBJ2-7; cdr3_aa: CASSSSSGRVYEQYF; cdr3_nt: TGTGCCAGCAGTTCCTCATCTGGGAGGGTCTACGAGCAGTACTTC
d_call: TRBD2; v_call: TRBV2; clone_size: NA; j_call: TRBJ2-7; cdr3_aa: CASRGGMGLAGDYEQYF; cdr3_nt: TGTGCCAGCAGGGGGGGAATGGGGCTAGCGGGAGACTACGAGCAGTACTTC
d_call: TRBD2; v_call: TRBV7-8; clone_size: NA; j_call: TRBJ2-7; cdr3_aa: CASSLVAGGSQSYEQYF; cdr3_nt: TGTGCCAGCAGCTTAGTAGCGGGGGGCTCCCAGTCCTACGAGCAGTACTTC
d_call: NA; v_call: TRBV2; clone_size: NA; j_call: TRBJ2-5; cdr3_aa: CASTYQETQYF; cdr3_nt: TGTGCCAGCACCTACCAAGAGACCCAGTACTTC
d_call: NA; v_call: TRBV7-9; clone_size: few; j_call: TRBJ1-4; cdr3_aa: CASRLRGEKLFF; cdr3_nt: TGTGCCAGCAGACTACGGGGTGAAAAACTGTTTTTT
d_call: NA; v_call: TRBV7-7; clone_size: NA; j_call: TRBJ2-2; cdr3_aa: CASSLSGGAGELFF; cdr3_nt: TGTGCTAGCAGCTTATCTGGTGGAGCCGGGGAGCTGTTTTTT
d_call: NA; v_call: TRBV6-4; clone_size: NA; j_call: TRBJ2-6; cdr3_aa: CASKTELGANVLTF; cdr3_nt: TGTGCCAGCAAGACAGAACTTGGGGCCAACGTCCTGACTTTC
d_call: NA; v_call: TRBV7-9; clone_size: few; j_call: TRBJ1-1; cdr3_aa: CASSLLNTEAFF; cdr3_nt: TGTGCCAGCAGCTTACTCAACACTGAAGCTTTCTTT
d_call: NA; v_call: TRBV19; clone_size: few; j_call: TRBJ1-1; cdr3_aa: CASTRKGQGPSAPNTEAFF; cdr3_nt: TGTGCCAGTACCAGAAAAGGGCAGGGCCCTTCCGCCCCGAACACTGAAGCTTTCTTT
d_call: NA; v_call: TRBV7-2; clone_size: NA; j_call: TRBJ1-1; cdr3_aa: CASSLANPGGQAFF; cdr3_nt: TGTGCCAGCAGCTTAGCGAATCCGGGGGGCCAAGCTTTCTTT
d_call: NA; v_call: TRBV25-1; clone_size: NA; j_call: TRBJ2-2; cdr3_aa: CASSGTGWAGELFF; cdr3_nt: TGTGCCAGCAGTGGGACGGGGTGGGCCGGGGAGCTGTTTTTT
d_call: NA; v_call: TRBV29-1; clone_size: NA; j_call: TRBJ1-5; cdr3_aa: CSVEDKETGYGQPQHF; cdr3_nt: TGCAGCGTTGAAGATAAGGAGACGGGGTATGGTCAGCCCCAGCATTTT
d_call: TRBD1; v_call: TRBV15; clone_size: NA; j_call: TRBJ1-1; cdr3_aa: CATSRADRHNEAFF; cdr3_nt: TGTGCCACCAGCAGAGCGGACAGGCACAACGAAGCTTTCTTT
d_call: NA; v_call: TRBV18; clone_size: NA; j_call: TRBJ2-7; cdr3_aa: CASSPPLRVNEQYF; cdr3_nt: TGTGCCAGCTCACCACCGTTGCGGGTTAACGAGCAGTACTTC
d_call: NA; v_call: TRBV10-1; clone_size: once; j_call: TRBJ1-4; cdr3_aa: CASSESGEEKTNEKLFF; cdr3_nt: TGCGCCAGCAGTGAGTCTGGGGAGGAAAAAACTAATGAAAAACTGTTTTTT
d_call: NA; v_call: TRBV6-6; clone_size: NA; j_call: TRBJ2-3; cdr3_aa: CASSFTGNAADTQYF; cdr3_nt: TGTGCCAGCAGTTTCACAGGGAACGCGGCAGATACGCAGTATTTT